This T cell receptor beta chain was captured by sequencing in a study of somatic mutations in cytotoxic T cells in rheumatoid arthritis. At the level of the study: Collection of patient blood (roughly 31 ml EDTA) took place right after diagnosis, before any treatment. Flow sorting at nearly 100% purity was applied to some V beta antibody-stained T-cell populations, which included V beta1+ cells sequenced for TCRB.

The assay was immunoSEQ multiplex PCR, and TCRdb's table has in-frame clones only and misses some. The data show 6,000 or so clones, about 72% seen once. A remark on this clone: Antigen specificity is unknown.

Study-wide findings and caveats: There were about an eighth of the roughly 65 patients in whom the largest CD8+ clone exceeded 20% of CD8+ cells. For rheumatoid arthritis patients, CD8+ clonality increased with age, whereas it did not in healthy controls.

Trimming left V 10 bases short and J 6 bases short, with 18 bases between. The CDR3 sequence is 13 residues long. The V gene's germline CDR1 is ENHRY and CDR2 SYGVKD. The source is a woman aged 65 to 85 with rheumatoid arthritis. Sequenced material: CD8+ T cells sorted from blood, taken at a follow-up visit. The chain joins TRBV10-3 to TRBJ1-1, with a tentative D call TRBD1 (5 bases). The DNA of the CDR3 is TGTGCCACGCAGGGACTCCCGGACCCTGAAGCTTTCTTT. It is translated as CATQGLPDPEAFF.